The table lists the clone carrying this T cell receptor beta chain with a few counts. The antigen is not known. This specimen belongs to a study of response to subunit inactivated influenza vaccine. TCRdb re-analysed the RT-PCR reads in MiXCR, keeping a single row per CDR3 protein. The sample lists 500,000 to 600,000 distinct CDR3 sequences; 7.5% to 8.5% were seen once. The CDR3 has 13 amino acids. Germline values: CDR1 DFQATT, CDR2 SNEGSKA (reference sequence). Between the trimmed V and J ends, which lost 4 bases and 1 base, there was a span of 9 bases. Study-wide findings and caveats: The authors suggested that few new T cells are recruited per seasonal influenza vaccination.

The genes are TRBV20-1 and TRBJ2-3; possibly TRBD1 or TRBD2 for D (5 bases each). The source is a man in his fifties or sixties who received an inactivated influenza vaccine. The material was PBMCs from blood, obtained 23 months after vaccination. In DNA form, the CDR3 reads TGCAGTGCTATGAAGGGACGCACAGATACGCAGTATTTT. The encoded protein is CSAMKGRTDTQYF.